The subject of this entry is one T cell receptor beta chain. V shed 3 bases and J shed 0 bases, with 8 bases lying between them. Germline lookup yields CDR1 SGHVS and CDR2 FQNEAQ. The CDR3 consists of 14 residues. This sample stems from a study of OX40 agonist ivuxolimab in advanced cancers. TCRdb's copy holds only in-frame clones and misses some; the assay was immunoSEQ multiplex PCR. This sample has about 62,000 clones; roughly four fifths occur once, and the top ten carry 0.95% to 1.1%. The sequence came from an adult with an advanced solid tumor such as melanoma, head and neck, liver or kidney cancer. The chain has TRBV7-8 and TRBJ1-1; no definite D call. Source: CD4+ or CD8+ T cells sorted from blood, taken in a trial of the OX40 agonist ivuxolimab. The CDR3 protein is CASSFSRLNTEAFF. CDR3 coding DNA: TGTGCCAGCAGCTTCAGCAGGTTGAACACTGAAGCTTTCTTT. Based on the CDR3 plus reference TRBV7-8 and TRBJ1-1, the full variable domain is GAGVSQSPRYKVAKRGQDVALRCDPISGHVSLFWYQQALGQGPEFLTYFQNEAQLDKSGLPSDRFFAERPEGSVSTLKIQRTQQEDSAVYLCASSFSRLNTEAFFGQGTRLTVV.